Shown below are 21 T cell receptor beta chains from a single sample sequenced in a study of T-cell memory formation after mild COVID-19. Each CDR3 protein gets one entry after TCRdb re-called the 5' RACE reads with MiXCR. The sample has hundreds of thousands of distinct CDR3 sequences, 20% seen once. What was sequenced was PBMCs or a T cell subset sorted from them (not recorded which). These receptors all stem from an adult woman who had mild COVID-19 (a few samples of this study predate the infection). Cell type and time point are not known.

The chain uses TRBV12-3 or TRBV12-4 and TRBJ1-6, with D perhaps TRBD1 (5 bases). Trimming removed 6 bases at V and 10 bases at J, with 16 bases between. CDR3 size: 14 residues. For the CDR3, the DNA is TGTGCCAGCAGACCTCAGGGCCTACGCTCACCCCTCCACTTT. This gives the protein CASRPQGLRSPLHF.

The chain combines TRBV9 with TRBJ2-2; weak D call: TRBD2 (5 bases). Per the germline V gene, CDR1 is SGDLS and CDR2 is YYNGEE. This CDR3 region has 17 residues. Trimming took 4 bases from V and 4 from J, leaving 20 bases between them. The CDR3 nucleotides are TGTGCCAGCAGCTCACCCGCCGGGAAGAGGGTCACCGGGGAGCTGTTTTTT. Protein product: CASSSPAGKRVTGELFF.

Only a few counts were recorded for this clonotype. The V gene is TRBV7-9, the J gene TRBJ1-1; D gene uncertain. Germline V gives CDR1 SEHNR, CDR2 FQNEAQ (reference sequence). The CDR3 is made up of 14 amino acids. Between the trimmed V and J ends, which lost 2 bases and 6 bases, there was a span of 13 bases. CDR3 sequence (DNA): TGTGCCAGCAGCTTACATCTGAGGTTCGCTGAAGCTTTCTTT. This encodes CASSLHLRFAEAFF.

The chain has TRBV29-1 and TRBJ1-2; 12 bases align to TRBD1. The length of the CDR3 is 15 residues. CDR1 SQVTM and CDR2 ANQGSEA come from the germline V gene. The V segment lost 6 bases and the J segment 8 bases; nucleotides outside the gene matches: 13. The chain's CDR3 is CSVPPGTGGAPGYTF. The DNA for the CDR3 is TGCAGCGTCCCTCCCGGGACAGGGGGCGCCCCGGGCTACACCTTC.

This clonotype was observed a few times. The chain's CDR3 is CASSPESGGIIESDTQYF. The CDR3 DNA reads as TGTGCCAGCAGCCCTGAGAGCGGGGGCATTATTGAGTCTGATACGCAGTATTTT. This chain connects TRBV6-2 or TRBV6-3 to TRBJ2-3; 8 nucleotides agree with TRBD2. J was trimmed by 6 bases and V by 6 bases; bases with no gene match: 20. Germline loops: CDR1 MNHEY, CDR2 SVGEGT. The CDR3 is 18 amino acids.

As DNA, the CDR3 is TGCGCCAGCAGCTTGACTAGCGGGGGGCCAAAGGGAGATACGCAGTATTTT. Its protein product is CASSLTSGGPKGDTQYF. The rearrangement uses TRBV5-1 and TRBJ2-3; 12 nucleotides agree with TRBD2. With V trimmed by 1 base and J by 5 bases, 8 bases remained unmatched. Germline V gene data show CDR1 as SGHRS and CDR2 as YFSETQ. This CDR3 is 17 amino acids long. The entire variable domain, with the rest obtained from reference TRBV5-1 and TRBJ2-3, is as follows: KAGVTQTPRYLIKTRGQQVTLSCSPISGHRSVSWYQQTPGQGLQFLFEYFSETQRNKGNFPGRFSGRQFSNSRSEMNVSTLELGDSALYLCASSLTSGGPKGDTQYFGPGTRLTVL.

The V gene is TRBV5-1, the J gene TRBJ1-4; D call uncertain. The V gene's germline CDR1 is SGHRS and CDR2 YFSETQ. Trimming cost V 2 bases and J 6 bases, with 14 bases left between them. The CDR3 is 15 amino acids. The CDR3 here is CASSFVGAEDEKLFF. DNA of the CDR3: TGCGCCAGCAGCTTCGTAGGTGCTGAGGATGAAAAACTGTTTTTT.

This clonotype appeared a few times. The chain employs TRBV4-2 and TRBJ2-2; D not certain. V lost 4 bases and J lost 5, with 8 bases in between. Per germline, CDR1 LGHNA and CDR2 YNFKEQ. The CDR3 contains 13 residues. CDR3 nucleotides: TGTGCCAGCAGCCGTTCCGTAACCGGGGAGCTGTTTTTT. This gives the protein CASSRSVTGELFF.

The genes are TRBV20-1 and TRBJ2-3, with 8 bases identical to TRBD2. The CDR3 is made up of 15 amino acids. Trimming removed 6 bases from V and 2 bases from J; junction bases left unmatched: 10. The germline CDR1 and CDR2 sequences are DFQATT and SNEGSKA (reference sequence). CDR3 loop: CSAGDLAGFTDTQYF. In nucleotides, the CDR3 is TGCAGTGCCGGGGACTTAGCGGGGTTCACAGATACGCAGTATTTT.

This clonotype appeared a few times. This sequence joins TRBV7-3 and TRBJ2-5, with D unresolved. Per germline, CDR1 SGHTA and CDR2 FQGTGA. There are 13 residues in the CDR3. The V end lost 5 bases, the J end lost 5 bases, and 12 bases lay between the germline ends. The CDR3 DNA is TGTGCCAGCAGCGCCAGTCTTGCGGAGACCCAGTACTTC. It encodes CASSASLAETQYF.

This chain joins TRBV4-3 and TRBJ1-1; D is ambiguous. Looked up from germline, CDR1 is LGHNA and CDR2 is YSLEER. This CDR3 spans 15 amino acids. Trimming pared 4 bases from V and 4 bases from J, leaving 16 bases between. The CDR3 nucleotides read TGCGCCAGCAGCCCTCACCCGGGCCCGGGCACTGAAGCTTTCTTT. It encodes CASSPHPGPGTEAFF.

The rearrangement links TRBV12-3 or TRBV12-4 to TRBJ1-2; weak D call: TRBD1 (5 bases). The V end lost 6 bases, the J end lost 4 bases, and 15 bases lay between the germline ends. The CDR3 contains 14 residues. The CDR3 protein is CASSPSTEAYGYTF. In DNA, the CDR3 is TGTGCCAGCAGCCCGTCGACAGAGGCCTATGGCTACACCTTC.

This rearrangement joins TRBV9 to TRBJ2-7; D is perhaps TRBD2 (6 bases). V gave up 0 bases and J gave up 6 bases, with 10 bases separating them. The CDR3 spans 13 residues. Per germline, CDR1 SGDLS and CDR2 YYNGEE. The CDR3 here is CASSVVSGGEQYF. The CDR3 coding sequence is TGTGCCAGCAGCGTAGTTAGCGGAGGCGAGCAGTACTTC.

This clonotype was counted a few times. The chain links TRBV5-5 to TRBJ1-5; D unresolved. Per germline, CDR1 SGHKS and CDR2 YYEKEE (reference sequence). V shed 0 bases and J shed 5 bases, with 12 bases lying between them. This CDR3 is built from 15 residues. Written as DNA, the CDR3 is TGTGCCAGCAGCTTGGGACGGTTGAGCGATCAGCCCCAGCATTTT. Translation: CASSLGRLSDQPQHF. Together with reference TRBV5-5 and TRBJ1-5, the CDR3 gives the full variable domain: DAGVTQSPTHLIKTRGQQVTLRCSPISGHKSVSWYQQVLGQGPQFIFQYYEKEERGRGNFPDRFSARQFPNYSSELNVNALLLGDSALYLCASSLGRLSDQPQHFGDGTRLSIL.

This clonotype was observed a handful of times. The gene calls are TRBV6-2 or TRBV6-3 and TRBJ1-1, with 11 bases matching TRBD1. Trimming cost V 6 bases and J 11 bases; bases outside gene matches: 20. Germline V gene data show CDR1 as MNHEY and CDR2 as SVGEGT. The length of the CDR3 is 17 residues. Here the CDR3 reads CASSYLRAQGQGAKAFF. CDR3 bases: TGTGCCAGCAGCTACCTACGAGCCCAAGGACAGGGGGCGAAGGCTTTCTTT.

A few counts support this clonotype. The V gene is TRBV7-2, the J gene TRBJ2-5; TRBD2 matches 8 bases. Germline CDR1 reads SGHTA; CDR2 reads FQGNSA. The CDR3 totals 15 residues. Trimming cost V 2 bases and J 5 bases; bases outside gene matches: 7. In nucleotides, the CDR3 is TGTGCCAGCAGCTTACAAGCGGGAGTCGTGGAGACCCAGTACTTC. It encodes CASSLQAGVVETQYF.

This clonotype was seen at least ten times. V is TRBV5-1 and J is TRBJ2-7; D call uncertain. V was clipped by 5 bases and J by 2 bases, with 17 bases between them. This CDR3 comprises 15 residues. In germline, CDR1 is SGHRS, CDR2 YFSETQ. CDR3 residues: CASSSNPTLTYEQYF. CDR3 bases: TGCGCCAGCAGTTCGAATCCGACACTGACCTACGAGCAGTACTTC.

This clonotype occurred a few times. This chain joins TRBV7-9 and TRBJ1-1; possible D gene TRBD1, 5 bases. V lost 4 bases and J 2 bases, leaving 11 bases between the germline ends. CDR3 length: 14 amino acids. Per germline, CDR1 SEHNR and CDR2 FQNEAQ (reference sequence). The CDR3 spells CASSSPQGNTEAFF. For the CDR3, the DNA is TGTGCCAGCAGCTCCCCGCAGGGCAACACTGAAGCTTTCTTT.

This clonotype has more than one count but fewer than ten. The gene calls are TRBV12-3 or TRBV12-4 and TRBJ2-1, with 8 bases lining up with TRBD1. This CDR3 has 16 amino acids. The V and J ends lost 6 bases and 0 bases, in that order; junction bases with no gene match: 7. The CDR3 loop is CASSPGGLLSYNEQFF. The CDR3 nucleotides read TGTGCCAGCAGCCCAGGGGGCTTACTCTCCTACAATGAGCAGTTCTTC.

In this sample, this clonotype turned up a few times. The V gene is TRBV4-2, the J gene TRBJ2-1, with TRBD2 matching over 12 bases. V lost 0 bases and J lost 7; bases outside the gene matches: 7. The CDR3 consists of 17 residues. The germline gives CDR1 LGHNA, CDR2 YNFKEQ. CDR3 DNA sequence: TGTGCCAGCAGCCAAGAGGCTCTAGCGGGGGGGAGGAATGAGCAGTTCTTC. Its translation is CASSQEALAGGRNEQFF.

The V and J genes are TRBV12-3 or TRBV12-4 and TRBJ1-2; TRBD1 agrees at 7 bases. The CDR3 contains 14 residues. The trim removed 6 bases at V and 3 bases at J, leaving 7 bases unmatched. Here the CDR3 reads CASRRDSNYYGYTF. CDR3 coding DNA: TGTGCCAGCAGGAGGGACAGTAACTACTATGGCTACACCTTC.